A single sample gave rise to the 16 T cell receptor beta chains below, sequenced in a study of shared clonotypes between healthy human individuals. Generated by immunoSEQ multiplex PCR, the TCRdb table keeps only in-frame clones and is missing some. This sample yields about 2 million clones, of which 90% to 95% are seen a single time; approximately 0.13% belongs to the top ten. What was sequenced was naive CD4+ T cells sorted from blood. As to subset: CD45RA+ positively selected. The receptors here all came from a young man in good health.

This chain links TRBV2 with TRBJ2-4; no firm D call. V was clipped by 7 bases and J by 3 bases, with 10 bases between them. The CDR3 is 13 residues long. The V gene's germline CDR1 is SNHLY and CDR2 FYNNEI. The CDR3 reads CASKEAYKNIQYF. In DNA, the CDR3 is TGTGCCAGCAAAGAGGCCTACAAAAACATTCAGTACTTC.

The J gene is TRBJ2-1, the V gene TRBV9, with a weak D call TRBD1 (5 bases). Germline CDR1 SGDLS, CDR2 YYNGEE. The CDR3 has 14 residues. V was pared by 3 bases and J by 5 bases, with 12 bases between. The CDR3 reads CASSATTGHNEQFF. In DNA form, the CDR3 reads TGTGCCAGCAGCGCAACTACAGGACACAATGAGCAGTTCTTC.

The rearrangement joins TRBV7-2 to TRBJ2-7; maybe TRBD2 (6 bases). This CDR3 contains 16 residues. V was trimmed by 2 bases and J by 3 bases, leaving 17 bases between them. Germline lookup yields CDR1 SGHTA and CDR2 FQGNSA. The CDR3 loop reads CASSLNPLLARYEQYF. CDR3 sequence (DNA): TGTGCCAGCAGCTTAAACCCTCTACTAGCTCGCTACGAGCAGTACTTC. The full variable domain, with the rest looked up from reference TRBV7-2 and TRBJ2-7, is GAGVSQSPSNKVTEKGKDVELRCDPISGHTALYWYRQSLGQGLEFLIYFQGNSAPDKSGLPSDRFSAERTGGSVSTLTIQRTQQEDSAVYLCASSLNPLLARYEQYFGPGTRLTVT.

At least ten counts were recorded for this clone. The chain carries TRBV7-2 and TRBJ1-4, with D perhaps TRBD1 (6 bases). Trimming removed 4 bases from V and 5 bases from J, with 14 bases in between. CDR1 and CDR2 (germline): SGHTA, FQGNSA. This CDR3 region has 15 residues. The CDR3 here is CASSSYRASNEKLFF. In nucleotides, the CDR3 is TGTGCCAGCAGCTCATACAGGGCTAGCAATGAAAAACTGTTTTTT. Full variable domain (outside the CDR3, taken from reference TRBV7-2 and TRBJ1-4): GAGVSQSPSNKVTEKGKDVELRCDPISGHTALYWYRQSLGQGLEFLIYFQGNSAPDKSGLPSDRFSAERTGGSVSTLTIQRTQQEDSAVYLCASSSYRASNEKLFFGSGTQLSVL.

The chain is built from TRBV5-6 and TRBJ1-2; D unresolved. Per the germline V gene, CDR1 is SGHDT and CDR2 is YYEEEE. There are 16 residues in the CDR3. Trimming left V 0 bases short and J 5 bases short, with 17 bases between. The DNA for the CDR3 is TGTGCCAGCAGCTTGGGGAGGAGCCTAGGGATATATGGCTACACCTTC. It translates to CASSLGRSLGIYGYTF.

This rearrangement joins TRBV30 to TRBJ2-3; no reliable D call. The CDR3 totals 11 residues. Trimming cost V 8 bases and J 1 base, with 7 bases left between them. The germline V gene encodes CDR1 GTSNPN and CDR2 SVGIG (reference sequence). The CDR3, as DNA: TGTGCCGAGGCAGGCACAGATACGCAGTATTTT. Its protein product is CAEAGTDTQYF.

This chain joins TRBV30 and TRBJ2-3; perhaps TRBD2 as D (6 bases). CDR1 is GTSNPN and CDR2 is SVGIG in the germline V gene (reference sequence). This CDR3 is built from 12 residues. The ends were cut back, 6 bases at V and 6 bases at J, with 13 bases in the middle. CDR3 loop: CACRGSGDTQYF. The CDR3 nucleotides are TGTGCCTGTCGGGGGAGTGGGGATACGCAGTATTTT.

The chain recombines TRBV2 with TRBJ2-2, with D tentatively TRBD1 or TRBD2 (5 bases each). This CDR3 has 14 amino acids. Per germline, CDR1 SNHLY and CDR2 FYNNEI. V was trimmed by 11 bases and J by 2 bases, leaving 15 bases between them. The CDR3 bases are TGTGCCGCATCCCCAGGGAGAAACACCGGGGAGCTGTTTTTT. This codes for CAASPGRNTGELFF.

As DNA, the CDR3 is TGTGCCAGCATCGAGACAGGGGGGAAAGTAGGTCTGTTCTTC. Protein: CASIETGGKVGLFF. V and J are TRBV2 and TRBJ2-1, with 9 bases that match TRBD1. With 7 bases clipped from V and 15 bases from J, the junction kept 16 bases outside the gene matches. CDR3 size: 14 residues. Germline assignment: CDR1 SNHLY and CDR2 FYNNEI. The variable domain in full, completed from reference TRBV2 and TRBJ2-1, reads EPEVTQTPSHQVTQMGQEVILRCVPISNHLYFYWYRQILGQKVEFLVSFYNNEISEKSEIFDDQFSVERPDGSNFTLKIRSTKLEDSAMYFCASIETGGKVGLFFGPGTRLTVL.

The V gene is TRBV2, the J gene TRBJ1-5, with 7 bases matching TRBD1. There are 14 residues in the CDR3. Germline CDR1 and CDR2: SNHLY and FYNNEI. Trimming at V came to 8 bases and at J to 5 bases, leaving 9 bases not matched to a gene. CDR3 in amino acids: CASLAGQLDQPQHF. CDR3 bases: TGTGCCAGCCTGGCGGGACAGCTCGATCAGCCCCAGCATTTT.

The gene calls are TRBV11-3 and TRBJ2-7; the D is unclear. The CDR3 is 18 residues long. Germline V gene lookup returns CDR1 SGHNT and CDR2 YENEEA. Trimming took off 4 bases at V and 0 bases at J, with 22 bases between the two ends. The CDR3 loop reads CASSSSVAVILSSYEQYF. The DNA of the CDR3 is TGTGCCAGCAGCTCGTCCGTGGCTGTGATTCTAAGCTCCTACGAGCAGTACTTC.

The CDR3 nucleotides are TGTGCCAGTAGTATAGTGGCAGGGGCGGACACTGAAGCTTTCTTT. Its protein is CASSIVAGADTEAFF. The chain joins TRBV19 to TRBJ1-1, with TRBD1 as a possible D gene (6 bases). Germline V gives CDR1 LNHDA, CDR2 SQIVND (reference sequence). The CDR3 covers 15 residues. V was trimmed by 1 base and J by 3 bases, leaving 12 bases between them.

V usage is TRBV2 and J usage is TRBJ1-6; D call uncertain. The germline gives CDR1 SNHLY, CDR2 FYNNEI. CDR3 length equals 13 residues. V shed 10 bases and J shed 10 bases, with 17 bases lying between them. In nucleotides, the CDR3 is TGTGCCACCTACGGACTGAATTTCTCACCCCTCCACTTT. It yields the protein CATYGLNFSPLHF.

The CDR3 here is CAWTIQGQETQYF. As DNA, the CDR3 is TGTGCCTGGACCATACAGGGCCAAGAGACCCAGTACTTC. The chain uses TRBV30 and TRBJ2-5; a possible D gene is TRBD1 (6 bases). V was trimmed by 4 bases and J by 1 base, leaving 10 bases between them. Germline values: CDR1 GTSNPN, CDR2 SVGIG (reference sequence). The CDR3 has 13 amino acids.

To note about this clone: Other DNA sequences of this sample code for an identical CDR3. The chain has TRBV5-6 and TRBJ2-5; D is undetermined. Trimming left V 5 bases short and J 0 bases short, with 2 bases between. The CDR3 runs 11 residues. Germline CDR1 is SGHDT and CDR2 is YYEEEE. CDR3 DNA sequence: TGTGCCAGCAGTTACCAAGAGACCCAGTACTTC. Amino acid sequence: CASSYQETQYF.

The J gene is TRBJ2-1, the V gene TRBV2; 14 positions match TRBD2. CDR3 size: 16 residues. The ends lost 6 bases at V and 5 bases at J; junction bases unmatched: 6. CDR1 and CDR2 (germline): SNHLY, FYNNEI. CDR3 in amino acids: CASRGTSGSIDNEQFF. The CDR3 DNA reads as TGTGCCAGCAGGGGGACTAGCGGGAGTATCGACAATGAGCAGTTCTTC. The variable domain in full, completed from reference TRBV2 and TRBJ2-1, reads EPEVTQTPSHQVTQMGQEVILRCVPISNHLYFYWYRQILGQKVEFLVSFYNNEISEKSEIFDDQFSVERPDGSNFTLKIRSTKLEDSAMYFCASRGTSGSIDNEQFFGPGTRLTVL.